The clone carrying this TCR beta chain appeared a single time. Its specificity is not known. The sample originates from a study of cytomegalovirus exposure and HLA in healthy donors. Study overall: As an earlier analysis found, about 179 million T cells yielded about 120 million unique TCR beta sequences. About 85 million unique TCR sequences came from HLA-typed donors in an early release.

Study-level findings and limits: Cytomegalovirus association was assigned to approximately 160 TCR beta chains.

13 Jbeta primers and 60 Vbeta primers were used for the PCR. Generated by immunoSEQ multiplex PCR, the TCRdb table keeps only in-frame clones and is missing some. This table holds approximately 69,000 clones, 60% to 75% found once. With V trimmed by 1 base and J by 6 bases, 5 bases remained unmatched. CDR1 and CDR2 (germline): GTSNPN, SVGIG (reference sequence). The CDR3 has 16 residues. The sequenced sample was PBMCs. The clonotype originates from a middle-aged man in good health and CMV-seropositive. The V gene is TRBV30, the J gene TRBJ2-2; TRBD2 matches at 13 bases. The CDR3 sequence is CAWSETSGGTAGELFF. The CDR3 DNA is TGTGCCTGGAGTGAGACTAGCGGGGGGACGGCCGGGGAGCTGTTTTTT.